This TCR beta chain was observed in a study of cytomegalovirus exposure and HLA in healthy donors. On this clone itself: Its antigen is unknown.

The PCR made use of 60 Vbeta and 13 Jbeta primers. The assay was immunoSEQ multiplex PCR, and TCRdb's table has in-frame clones only and misses some. The profile shows roughly 150,000 clones, around 80% of them singletons. Study-wide results and caveats: Cytomegalovirus association was assigned to over 150 TCR beta chains. Later analysis placed DRB1 highest and HLA-C lowest in TCR association rates, which differed by HLA locus. In vitro confirmation showed three CMV-associated chains to be CMV antigen specific. Earlier findings revealed that most TCR beta V segments proved productive either about 87% or about 30% of the time.

The CDR3 has 12 amino acids. The V segment lost 5 bases and the J segment 16 bases; nucleotides outside the gene matches: 9. From germline, CDR1 is SGHTA and CDR2 FQGNSA. The chain couples TRBV7-2 to TRBJ2-4; TRBD1 matches at 9 bases. The receptor was isolated from a man between 18 and 29 years old in good health and CMV-seropositive. The sample comprised PBMCs. The CDR3 loop reads CASSVGQGGFYF. The CDR3 DNA follows: TGTGCCAGCAGCGTGGGACAGGGAGGATTCTACTTC.